This T cell receptor beta chain was retrieved from a study of cytomegalovirus exposure and HLA in healthy donors. Overall study results and limits: According to the study, approximately 150 TCR beta chains were cytomegalovirus-associated.

Worth noting for this clone: Its antigen is unknown.

Germline CDR1 SGHRS, CDR2 YFSETQ. Trimming pared 4 bases from V and 4 bases from J, leaving 14 bases between. The CDR3 loop spans 15 amino acids. In the PCR, 60 Vbeta and 13 Jbeta primers were used. Data came from immunoSEQ multiplex PCR; TCRdb stores just in-frame clones and leaves some out. The table shows about 150,000 clones, with 60% to 80% occurring only once. The source of this sequence is a man aged 25-45 years in good health and CMV-seropositive. The chain recombines TRBV5-1 with TRBJ2-2, with D possibly matching TRBD2 (6 bases). Sequencing was carried out using PBMCs. CDR3 amino acids: CASSGQGGTTGELFF. The CDR3 nucleotides read TGCGCCAGCAGCGGGCAAGGCGGGACCACCGGGGAGCTGTTTTTT.